This T cell receptor (beta chain) emerged from a study of blood T cell repertoires in COVID-19. Sequencing was performed with immunoSEQ multiplex PCR; in TCRdb, only in-frame clones are kept and a portion is missing. The sample has 190,000 or so clones; 80% to 90% are singletons. CDR3 length equals 12 residues. In germline, CDR1 is SSHAT, CDR2 FNYEAQ (reference sequence). This clonotype was sampled from a middle-aged man who had recovered from COVID-19. The sequenced sample consisted of PBMCs or T cells enriched from blood (not recorded which). V and J are TRBV7-7 and TRBJ2-5; maybe TRBD1 (6 bases). The CDR3 reads CAITGSQETQYF. CDR3 DNA: TGTGCTATCACAGGGTCCCAAGAGACCCAGTACTTC.